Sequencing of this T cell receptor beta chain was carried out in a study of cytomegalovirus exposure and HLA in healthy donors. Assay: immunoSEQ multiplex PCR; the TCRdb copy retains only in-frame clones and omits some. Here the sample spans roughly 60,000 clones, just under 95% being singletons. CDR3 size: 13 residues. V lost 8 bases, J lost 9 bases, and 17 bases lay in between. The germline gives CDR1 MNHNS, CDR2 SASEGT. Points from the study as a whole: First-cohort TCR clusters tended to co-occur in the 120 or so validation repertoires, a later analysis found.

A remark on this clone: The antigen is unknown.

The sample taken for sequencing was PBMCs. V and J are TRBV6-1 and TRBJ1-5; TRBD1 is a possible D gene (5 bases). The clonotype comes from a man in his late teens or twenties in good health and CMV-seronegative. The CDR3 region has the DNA TGTGCCAGCCATTCGGGGGGGAGATGGCCCCAGCATTTT. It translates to CASHSGGRWPQHF.